This TCR beta chain was obtained from a study of blood T cell repertoires in COVID-19 (dated by TCRdb to 2020 to 2022). A note on the overall study: Samples covering the acute and convalescent phases of COVID-19 were provided by collaborators in the United States, Italy and Spain. The material from the prospective study consisted of cDNA or gDNA derived from T cells, B-cell-depleted T cells, or PBMCs. Subjects who had been exposed to COVID-19, were actively infected with it, or had recovered from it provided the deeply sampled blood TCRbeta repertoires that made up the dataset. The repertoires were made available in a free public database intended to serve as a resource for research on the immune response to SARS-CoV-2. Samples came from the ongoing ImmuneRACE study (first 160 participants) plus 1,254 subjects from 6 global collaborators. The sample metadata nearly always contained a de-identified subject ID, COVID-19 status, age in years and sex. HLA class I and class II types, where available, came from metadata supplied by the sample provider rather than from assay-based typing.

General conclusions and limits of the study: Clinical and demographic metadata were provided uncurated, with the amount varying by source and participant.

V trim: 4 bases; J trim: 0 bases; unmatched bases: 9. Sequences MGHDK (CDR1) and SYGVNS (CDR2) are obtained from the germline V gene. The CDR3 numbers 17 residues from cysteine through phenylalanine. Only the CDR3 region is kept as DNA, spanning 51 bases read in frame from base 1. The immunoSEQ Assay, a bias-controlled multiplex PCR, was used to amplify TCRbeta CDR3 regions from genomic DNA. The published analysis was carried out like this. The number of nucleated cells in each sample was estimated by amplification of reference gene primers within the assay. To quantify the absolute abundance of each unique TCRbeta CDR3 rearrangement, sequence reads were collapsed and filtered. For each sample, productive Simpson clonality was calculated by taking the square root of Simpson's diversity index across productive rearrangements. The clones in this table, taken by TCRdb from immuneACCESS, are in-frame only. Not every clone is retained; where verified, under half of the shortfall comes from an unresolved V gene, and the cause of the rest is unknown. Clone size and the V and J calls come from that table; the DNA yielded D and trimming. Within this sample are around 31,000 clones, with about 90% of them counted one time only. The ten largest clones add up to roughly 22% of the sample.

The collaborating institutions used their own protocols to collect whole blood in K2EDTA tubes. For TCRbeta analysis, collaborator samples were shipped as frozen whole blood, as isolated PBMCs, or as DNA extracted from either sample type. About this clone itself: This receptor's antigen is unknown. Base qualities are missing; no much larger clone stands one base away.

The V gene is TRBV25-1 and the J gene is TRBJ1-2, with 9 central nucleotides matching TRBD1. This TCR was sampled from a human donor with active COVID-19. The donor label of this sample is uncertain. The sample comprised peripheral blood. The CDR3 is CASSGLTGGGSNYGYTF. The nucleotides are TGTGCCAGCAGTGGCTTGACAGGGGGAGGGTCTAACTATGGCTACACCTTC.